Shown below are 13 T cell receptor beta chains from a single sample sequenced in a study of blood T cell repertoires in COVID-19. Sequenced by immunoSEQ multiplex PCR; TCRdb stores in-frame clones only, minus some. This sample has tens of thousands of clones, with more than 85% found just once. Sequenced material: peripheral blood. The receptor source for this set is a human donor with active COVID-19. The donor label of this sample is uncertain.

This chain joins TRBV9 and TRBJ2-1; 12 bases fit TRBD2. The CDR3 consists of 19 residues. V trimming: 0 bases; J trimming: 0 bases; junction bases outside the gene matches: 7. Germline CDR1 reads SGDLS; CDR2 reads YYNGEE. DNA for the CDR3: TGTGCCAGCAGCGTAGGGCTAGCGGGAGGGGCTTTCTCCTACAATGAGCAGTTCTTC. Encoded protein: CASSVGLAGGAFSYNEQFF.

The chain has TRBV3-1 (or the pseudogene TRBV3-2) and TRBJ2-7; no definite D call. Trimming took off 5 bases at V and 0 bases at J, with 14 bases between the two ends. From germline, CDR1 is LGHDT and CDR2 YNNKEL (reference sequence). The CDR3 has 15 amino acids. This CDR3 reads CASSSAAYASYEQYF. CDR3 coding DNA: TGTGCCAGCAGCTCCGCGGCCTACGCCTCCTACGAGCAGTACTTC.

The V gene is TRBV7-9, the J gene TRBJ2-1, with TRBD2 matching over 14 bases. CDR3 length equals 16 residues. Germline V gene sequence: CDR1 SEHNR, CDR2 FQNEAQ (reference sequence). The J segment lost 6 bases and the V segment lost 5 bases, leaving 6 bases of the junction unmatched. CDR3 coding DNA: TGTGCCAGCAGCGCTAGACTAGCGGGAGGGCCCAATGAGCAGTTCTTC. As protein: CASSARLAGGPNEQFF.

The CDR3 region is CATNPGTGVYGYTF. CDR3 bases: TGTGCCACCAACCCGGGGACAGGGGTATATGGCTACACCTTC. J is TRBJ1-2 and V is TRBV6-2 or TRBV6-3; TRBD1 aligns across 10 bases. From germline, CDR1 is MNHEY and CDR2 SVGEGT. The length of the CDR3 is 14 residues. V dropped 10 bases and J dropped 5; count of bases not matched to a gene: 10.

The chain joins TRBV19 to TRBJ2-2, with 12 bases aligning to TRBD1. After removal of 4 bases from V and 7 bases from J, the junction contained 10 bases not matched to a gene. There are 17 residues in the CDR3. CDR1 and CDR2 (germline): LNHDA, SQIVND (reference sequence). CDR3 in amino acids: CASSTYGTGGSGGELFF. The CDR3 DNA is TGTGCCAGTAGTACATACGGGACAGGGGGCTCGGGCGGGGAGCTGTTTTTT.

This chain joins TRBV24-1 and TRBJ2-3, with D maybe TRBD2 (5 bases). In germline, CDR1 is KGHDR, CDR2 SFDVKD. CDR3 length: 12 residues. V lost 8 bases and J lost 3, with 8 bases in between. As DNA, the CDR3 is TGTGCCACCAAGGGAGATACAGATACGCAGTATTTT. Protein: CATKGDTDTQYF.

The rearrangement uses TRBV12-3 or TRBV12-4 and TRBJ1-5, with D unresolved. CDR3 length: 13 amino acids. V lost 5 bases and J lost 2, with 7 bases in between. CDR3 in amino acids: CASSQIRNQPQHF. CDR3 in DNA: TGTGCCAGCAGTCAGATTCGCAATCAGCCCCAGCATTTT.

This chain's CDR3 is CASSSTHSPSTDTQYF. CDR3 DNA sequence: TGTGCCAGCAGCTCCACCCACAGTCCTAGCACAGATACGCAGTATTTT. The chain recombines TRBV11-2 with TRBJ2-3; D not certain. Germline CDR1 and CDR2: SGHAT and FQNNGV. The V gene lost 4 bases and the J gene lost 0 bases, with 14 bases spanning the gap. This CDR3 contains 16 residues.

This sequence joins TRBV2 and TRBJ1-4; 11 bases are shared with TRBD1. V gave up 7 bases and J gave up 0 bases; unmatched junction bases: 1. The CDR3 covers 15 residues. The germline V gene has CDR1 SNHLY and CDR2 FYNNEI. CDR3 residues: CASKGQGATNEKLFF. In DNA form, the CDR3 reads TGTGCCAGCAAGGGACAGGGGGCAACTAATGAAAAACTGTTTTTT.

CDR3 in DNA: TGCGCCAGCACCACGACAGGGGACACCGGGGAGCTGTTTTTT. Protein: CASTTTGDTGELFF. The chain uses TRBV5-1 and TRBJ2-2, with 8 bases identical to TRBD1. With V trimmed by 6 bases and J by 3 bases, 4 bases remained unmatched. Germline values: CDR1 SGHRS, CDR2 YFSETQ. The CDR3 contains 14 residues.

In nucleotides, the CDR3 is TGTGCCAGCAGAAGGGACAGAGCCACTGAAGCTTTCTTT. The encoded protein is CASRRDRATEAFF. The chain couples TRBV12-3 or TRBV12-4 to TRBJ1-1, with TRBD1 identical over 7 bases. The length of the CDR3 is 13 residues. Germline trimming cut 6 bases from V and 4 bases from J; bases unmatched to any gene: 5.

V and J are TRBV28 and TRBJ1-3, with 8 bases matching TRBD1. This CDR3 is 17 amino acids long. CDR1 and CDR2 from the germline V gene are MDHEN and SYDVKM. The V gene end was trimmed by 5 bases and the J gene end by 2 bases; junction bases not matched to a gene: 11. This chain's CDR3 is CASSPHWTGKTGNTIYF. DNA of the CDR3: TGTGCCAGCAGTCCCCACTGGACAGGGAAAACTGGAAACACCATATATTTT. Combining the CDR3 with reference TRBV28 and TRBJ1-3 gives the whole variable domain DVKVTQSSRYLVKRTGEKVFLECVQDMDHENMFWYRQDPGLGLRLIYFSYDVKMKEKGDIPEGYSVSREKKERFSLILESASTNQTSMYLCASSPHWTGKTGNTIYFGEGSWLTVV.

The rearrangement joins TRBV7-9 to TRBJ1-1, with 9 positions matching TRBD1. The CDR3 length is 16 residues. Germline trimming cut 0 bases from V and 6 bases from J; bases unmatched to any gene: 8. The germline gives CDR1 SEHNR, CDR2 FQNEAQ (reference sequence). The CDR3: CASSLAVTGQGAEAFF. The CDR3 DNA sequence: TGTGCCAGCAGCTTAGCGGTAACGGGACAGGGCGCTGAAGCTTTCTTT.